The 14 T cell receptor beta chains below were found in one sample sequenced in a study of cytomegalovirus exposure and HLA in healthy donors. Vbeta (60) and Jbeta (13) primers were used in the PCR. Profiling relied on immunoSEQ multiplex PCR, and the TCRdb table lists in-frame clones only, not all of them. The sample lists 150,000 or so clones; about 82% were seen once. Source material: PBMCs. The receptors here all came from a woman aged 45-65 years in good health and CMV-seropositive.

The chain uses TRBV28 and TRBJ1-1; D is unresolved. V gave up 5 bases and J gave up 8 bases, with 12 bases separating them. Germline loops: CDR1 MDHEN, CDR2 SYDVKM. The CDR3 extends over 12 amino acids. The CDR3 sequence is CASSSPQREAFF. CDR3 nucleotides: TGTGCCAGCAGTAGTCCTCAGCGGGAAGCTTTCTTT. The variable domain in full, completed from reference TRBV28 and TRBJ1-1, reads DVKVTQSSRYLVKRTGEKVFLECVQDMDHENMFWYRQDPGLGLRLIYFSYDVKMKEKGDIPEGYSVSREKKERFSLILESASTNQTSMYLCASSSPQREAFFGQGTRLTVV.

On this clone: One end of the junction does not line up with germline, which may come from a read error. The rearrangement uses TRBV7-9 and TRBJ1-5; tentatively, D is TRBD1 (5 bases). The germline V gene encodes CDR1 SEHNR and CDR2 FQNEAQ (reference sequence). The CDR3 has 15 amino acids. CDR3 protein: CSSSLDGRANQPQHF. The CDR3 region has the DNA TGTTCCAGCAGCTTAGATGGCAGGGCCAATCAGCCCCAGCATTTT.

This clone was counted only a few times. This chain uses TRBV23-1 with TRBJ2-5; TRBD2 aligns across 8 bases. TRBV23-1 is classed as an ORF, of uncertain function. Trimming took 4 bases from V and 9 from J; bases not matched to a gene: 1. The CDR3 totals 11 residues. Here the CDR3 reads CASSPGGAQYF. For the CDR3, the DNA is TGCGCCAGCAGTCCGGGGGGGGCCCAGTACTTC.

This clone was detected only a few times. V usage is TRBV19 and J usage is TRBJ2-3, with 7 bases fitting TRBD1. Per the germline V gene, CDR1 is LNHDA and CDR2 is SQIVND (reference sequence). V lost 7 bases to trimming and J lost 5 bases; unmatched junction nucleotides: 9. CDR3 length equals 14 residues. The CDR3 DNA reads TGTGCCAGTAACGGCCAGGGGGTGAGAGATACGCAGTATTTT. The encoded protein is CASNGQGVRDTQYF.

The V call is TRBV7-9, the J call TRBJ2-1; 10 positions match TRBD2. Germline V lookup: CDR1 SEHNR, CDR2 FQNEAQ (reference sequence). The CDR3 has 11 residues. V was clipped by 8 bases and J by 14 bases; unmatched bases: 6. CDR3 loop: CASQAGGVKFF. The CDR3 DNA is TGTGCCAGCCAAGCGGGAGGGGTGAAGTTCTTC.

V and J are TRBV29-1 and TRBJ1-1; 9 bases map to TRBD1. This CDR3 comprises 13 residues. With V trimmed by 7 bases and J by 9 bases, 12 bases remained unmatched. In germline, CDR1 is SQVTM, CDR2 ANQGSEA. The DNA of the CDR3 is TGCAGCGCCCGGGGACAGGGTGTGGACCAAGCTTTCTTT. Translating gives CSARGQGVDQAFF.

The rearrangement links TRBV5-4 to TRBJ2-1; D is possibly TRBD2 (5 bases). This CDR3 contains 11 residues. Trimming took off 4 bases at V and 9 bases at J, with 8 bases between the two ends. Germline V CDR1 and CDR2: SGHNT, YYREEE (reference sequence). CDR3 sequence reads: CASSREGEQFF. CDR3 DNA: TGTGCCAGCAGCCGAGAGGGTGAGCAGTTCTTC.

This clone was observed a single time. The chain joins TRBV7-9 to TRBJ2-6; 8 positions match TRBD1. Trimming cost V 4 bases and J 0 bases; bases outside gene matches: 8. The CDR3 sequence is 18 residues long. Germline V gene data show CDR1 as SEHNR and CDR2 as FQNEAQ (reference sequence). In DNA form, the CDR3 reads TGTGCCAGCAGCTCCCGGGACAGGAGGGGCTCTGGGGCCAACGTCCTGACTTTC. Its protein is CASSSRDRRGSGANVLTF.

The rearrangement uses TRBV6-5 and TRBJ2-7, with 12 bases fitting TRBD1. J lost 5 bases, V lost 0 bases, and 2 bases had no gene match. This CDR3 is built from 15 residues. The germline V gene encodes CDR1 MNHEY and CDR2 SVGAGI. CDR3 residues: CASSYSGQGAHEQYF. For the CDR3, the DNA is TGTGCCAGCAGTTACTCGGGACAGGGGGCCCACGAGCAGTACTTC.

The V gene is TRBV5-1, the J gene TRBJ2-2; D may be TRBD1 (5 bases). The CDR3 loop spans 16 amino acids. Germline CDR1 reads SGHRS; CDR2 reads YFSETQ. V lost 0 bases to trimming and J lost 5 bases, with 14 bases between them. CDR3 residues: CASSLDRRKNTGELFF. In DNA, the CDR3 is TGCGCCAGCAGCTTGGACAGGCGAAAGAATACCGGGGAGCTGTTTTTT. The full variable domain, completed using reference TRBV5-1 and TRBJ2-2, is KAGVTQTPRYLIKTRGQQVTLSCSPISGHRSVSWYQQTPGQGLQFLFEYFSETQRNKGNFPGRFSGRQFSNSRSEMNVSTLELGDSALYLCASSLDRRKNTGELFFGEGSRLTVL.

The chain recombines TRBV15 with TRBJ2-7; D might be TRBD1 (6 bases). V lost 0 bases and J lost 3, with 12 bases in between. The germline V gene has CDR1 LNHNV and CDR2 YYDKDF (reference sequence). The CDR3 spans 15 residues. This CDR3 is CATSRDRTAFYEQYF. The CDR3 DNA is TGTGCCACCAGCAGAGATAGGACAGCGTTCTACGAGCAGTACTTC.

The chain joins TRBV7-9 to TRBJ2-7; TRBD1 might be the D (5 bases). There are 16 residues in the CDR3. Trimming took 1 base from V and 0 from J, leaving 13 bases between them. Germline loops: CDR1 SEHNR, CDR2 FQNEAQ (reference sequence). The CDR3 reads CASSLGPGSSSYEQYF. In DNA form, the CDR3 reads TGTGCCAGCAGCTTAGGCCCAGGGTCTAGCTCCTACGAGCAGTACTTC. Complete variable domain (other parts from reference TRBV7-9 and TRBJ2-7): DTGVSQNPRHKITKRGQNVTFRCDPISEHNRLYWYRQTLGQGPEFLTYFQNEAQLEKSRLLSDRFSAERPKGSFSTLEIQRTEQGDSAMYLCASSLGPGSSSYEQYFGPGTRLTVT.

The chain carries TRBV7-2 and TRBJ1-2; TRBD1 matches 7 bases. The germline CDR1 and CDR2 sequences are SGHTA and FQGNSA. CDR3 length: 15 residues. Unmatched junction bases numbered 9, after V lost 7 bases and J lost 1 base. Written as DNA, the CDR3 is TGTGCCAGCACCCACAGACAGGGAATTAACTATGGCTACACCTTC. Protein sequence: CASTHRQGINYGYTF.

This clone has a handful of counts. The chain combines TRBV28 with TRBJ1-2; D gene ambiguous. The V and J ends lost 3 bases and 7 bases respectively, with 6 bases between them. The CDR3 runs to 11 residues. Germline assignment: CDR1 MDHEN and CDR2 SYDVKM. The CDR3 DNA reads TGTGCCAGCAGTTTCTCTACTGGCTACACCTTC. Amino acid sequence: CASSFSTGYTF.